This T cell receptor beta chain was sequenced for a study of blood T cell repertoires in COVID-19 (dated by TCRdb to the early 2020s). Background on the whole study: The collaborator samples originated in the United States, Italy and Spain and spanned the acute and convalescent phases of COVID-19. The material from the prospective study consisted of cDNA or gDNA derived from T cells, B-cell-depleted T cells, or PBMCs. Subjects who had been exposed to COVID-19, were actively infected with it, or had recovered from it provided the deeply sampled blood TCRbeta repertoires that made up the dataset. A freely available public database, intended as a resource for researchers studying the immune response to SARS-CoV-2, is where the repertoires were released. The samples were drawn from two sources: the first 160 participants of the ongoing ImmuneRACE study, and 1,200 or so subjects contributed by 6 global collaborators. A de-identified subject ID, COVID-19 status, age in years and sex were almost always included in the sample metadata. Where available, HLA class I and class II types were taken from metadata supplied by the sample provider and were not determined by assay-based typing.

In Seattle, one collaborating source enrolled patients while the infection was active and tracked those patients longitudinally over the course of disease. Whole blood was collected in K2EDTA tubes by collaborating institutions according to the institutions' own protocols. For TCRbeta analysis, collaborators shipped samples as frozen whole blood, isolated PBMCs, or DNA extracted from either of those sample types. This clone appeared a single time. The clone's antigen remains unknown. No per-base quality is available; no much larger clone lies one base away. The sample holds other DNA sequences that translate to the same CDR3. TCRbeta CDR3 regions were amplified from genomic DNA by means of the immunoSEQ Assay, a bias-controlled multiplex PCR. As for the authors' bioinformatics: Nucleated cell counts per sample were estimated from amplification of reference gene primers within the assay. To quantify the absolute abundance of each unique TCRbeta CDR3 rearrangement, sequence reads were collapsed and filtered. For each sample, productive Simpson clonality was calculated as the square root of Simpson's diversity index over productive rearrangements. TCRdb stores this immuneACCESS table with in-frame sequences only. Part of the clones is absent; in the studies checked, under half of the shortfall reflects unresolved V genes, and no reason is known for the rest. The DNA gave D and trimming, while V, J and clone size come from that table. The sample table holds around 430,000 clones, of which about 87% were seen once. The leading ten clones occupy around 12% of the sample.

The study at large found these results: Clinical and demographic metadata were provided uncurated, with the amount varying by source and participant.

From a lookup of the germline V gene, CDR1 and CDR2 are SGHAT and FQNNGV. There are 14 amino acids in the CDR3, from cysteine to phenylalanine inclusive. Only the CDR3 DNA is retained, 42 bases long and in frame from the first base. Relative to germline, V is 1 base shorter and J is 1 base shorter, with 7 bases between their ends. Specimen: peripheral blood. Recombination connected TRBV11-2 to TRBJ1-1, with the identity of the D gene unclear. The clonotype was recovered from a woman in her forties or fifties with COVID-19, enrolled during active disease. The CDR3 amino acid sequence is: CASSLGPGNTEAFF. In nucleotides, the sequence is TGTGCCAGCAGCTTAGGGCCGGGGAACACTGAAGCTTTCTTT.